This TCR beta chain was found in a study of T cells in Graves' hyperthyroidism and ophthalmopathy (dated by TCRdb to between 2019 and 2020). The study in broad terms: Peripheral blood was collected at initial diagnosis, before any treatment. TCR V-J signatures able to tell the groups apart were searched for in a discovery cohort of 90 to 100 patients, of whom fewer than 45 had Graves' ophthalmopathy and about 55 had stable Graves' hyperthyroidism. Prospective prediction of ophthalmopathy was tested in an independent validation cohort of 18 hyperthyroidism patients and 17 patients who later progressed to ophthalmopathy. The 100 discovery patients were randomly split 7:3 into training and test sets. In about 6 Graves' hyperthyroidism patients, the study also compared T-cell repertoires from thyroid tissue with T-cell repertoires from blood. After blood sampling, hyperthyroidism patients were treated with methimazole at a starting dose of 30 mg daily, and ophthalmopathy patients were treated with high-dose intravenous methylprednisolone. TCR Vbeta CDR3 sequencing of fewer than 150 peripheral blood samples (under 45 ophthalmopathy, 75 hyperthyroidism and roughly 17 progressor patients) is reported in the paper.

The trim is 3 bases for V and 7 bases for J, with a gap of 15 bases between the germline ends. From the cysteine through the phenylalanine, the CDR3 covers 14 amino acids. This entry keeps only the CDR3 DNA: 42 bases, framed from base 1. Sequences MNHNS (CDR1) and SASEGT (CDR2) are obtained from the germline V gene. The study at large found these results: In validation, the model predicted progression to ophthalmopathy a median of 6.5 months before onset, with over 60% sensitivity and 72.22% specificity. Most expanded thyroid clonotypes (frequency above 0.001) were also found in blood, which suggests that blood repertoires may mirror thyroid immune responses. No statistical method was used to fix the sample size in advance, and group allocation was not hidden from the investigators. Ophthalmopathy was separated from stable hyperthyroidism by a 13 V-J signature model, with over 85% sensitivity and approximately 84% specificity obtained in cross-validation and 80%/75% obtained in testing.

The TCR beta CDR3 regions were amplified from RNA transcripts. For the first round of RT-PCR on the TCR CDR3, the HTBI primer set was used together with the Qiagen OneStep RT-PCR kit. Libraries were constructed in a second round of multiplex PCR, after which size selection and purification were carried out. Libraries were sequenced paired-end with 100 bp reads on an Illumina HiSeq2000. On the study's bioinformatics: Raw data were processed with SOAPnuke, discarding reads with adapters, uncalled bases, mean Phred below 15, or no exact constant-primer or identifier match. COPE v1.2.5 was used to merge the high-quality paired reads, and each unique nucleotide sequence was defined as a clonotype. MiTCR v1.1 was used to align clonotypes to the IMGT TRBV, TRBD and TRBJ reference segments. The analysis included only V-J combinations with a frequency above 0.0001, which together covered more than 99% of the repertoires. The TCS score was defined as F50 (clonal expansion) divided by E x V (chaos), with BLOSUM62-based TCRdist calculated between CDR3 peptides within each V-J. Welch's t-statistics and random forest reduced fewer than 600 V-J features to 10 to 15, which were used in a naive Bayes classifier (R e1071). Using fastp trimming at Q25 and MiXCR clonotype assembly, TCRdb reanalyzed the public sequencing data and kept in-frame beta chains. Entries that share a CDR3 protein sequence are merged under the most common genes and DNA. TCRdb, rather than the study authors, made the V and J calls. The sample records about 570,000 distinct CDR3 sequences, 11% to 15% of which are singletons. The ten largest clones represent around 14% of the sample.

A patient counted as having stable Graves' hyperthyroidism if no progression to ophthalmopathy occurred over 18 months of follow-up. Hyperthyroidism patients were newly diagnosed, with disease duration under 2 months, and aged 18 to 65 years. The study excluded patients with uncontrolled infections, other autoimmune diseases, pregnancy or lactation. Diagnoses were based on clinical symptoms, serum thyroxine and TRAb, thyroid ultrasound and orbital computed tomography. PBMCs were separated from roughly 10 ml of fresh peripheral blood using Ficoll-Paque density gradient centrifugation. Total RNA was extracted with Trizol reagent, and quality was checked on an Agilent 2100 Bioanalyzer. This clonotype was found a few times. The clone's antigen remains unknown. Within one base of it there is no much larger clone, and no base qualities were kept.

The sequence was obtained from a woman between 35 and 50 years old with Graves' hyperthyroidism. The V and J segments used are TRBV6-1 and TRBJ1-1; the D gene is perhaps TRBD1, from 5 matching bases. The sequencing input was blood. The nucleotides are TGTGCCAGCAGTGAGTTAGACAGAGGCTATGAAGCTTTCTTT. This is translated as CASSELDRGYEAFF.